These 25 T cell receptor beta chains originate from one sample sequenced in a study of blood T cells in healthy people across ages. Primed by a sample-barcoded 5' primer and a J-beta primer mix, a second PCR proceeded for 7 to 11 cycles. TCRdb called the 5' RACE reads again in MiXCR, with one record for every CDR3 protein. The sample yields 600,000 to 650,000 distinct CDR3 sequences, about 54% seen once. Sequencing input: blood. The receptors were gathered from a man aged 55 to 69 in good health.

The chain joins TRBV19 to TRBJ2-7; TRBD1 matches 10 bases. The germline gives CDR1 LNHDA, CDR2 SQIVND (reference sequence). V trimming: 3 bases; J trimming: 0 bases; junction bases outside the gene matches: 2. CDR3 length: 15 amino acids. CDR3 residues: CASSMRDRGSYEQYF. The CDR3 coding sequence is TGTGCCAGTAGTATGCGGGACAGGGGCTCCTACGAGCAGTACTTC.

This clonotype was detected a few times. J is TRBJ2-5 and V is TRBV11-2; possibly TRBD1 for D (5 bases). V shed 5 bases and J shed 6 bases, with 13 bases lying between them. The germline gives CDR1 SGHAT, CDR2 FQNNGV. CDR3 size: 13 residues. The CDR3 spells CASSADSLKTQYF. CDR3 coding DNA: TGTGCCAGCAGCGCCGACAGTCTCAAGACCCAGTACTTC.

V usage is TRBV12-3 or TRBV12-4 and J usage is TRBJ2-5; 12 bases are a match to TRBD1. This CDR3 has 15 amino acids. Unmatched junction bases numbered 12, after V lost 7 bases and J lost 9 bases. The CDR3 DNA reads as TGTGCCAGCACTACCCGGGACAGGGGGCGAAGGGCCCAGTACTTC. Translating gives CASTTRDRGRRAQYF.

The V gene is TRBV7-7, the J gene TRBJ2-3; 11 bases line up with TRBD2. Germline values: CDR1 SSHAT, CDR2 FNYEAQ (reference sequence). This CDR3 is 14 amino acids long. Unmatched junction bases numbered 6, after V lost 5 bases and J lost 8 bases. CDR3 bases: TGTGCCAGCAGCCCCACTAGCGGGGGCACTACGCAGTATTTT. As protein: CASSPTSGGTTQYF. The whole variable domain, remainder taken from reference TRBV7-7 and TRBJ2-3, is GAGVSQSPRYKVTKRGQDVTLRCDPISSHATLYWYQQALGQGPEFLTYFNYEAQPDKSGLPSDRFSAERPEGSISTLTIQRTEQRDSAMYRCASSPTSGGTTQYFGPGTRLTVL.

The CDR3: CASSYELAGGSTDTQYF. The CDR3 DNA reads as TGTGCCAGCAGTTACGAACTAGCGGGGGGAAGCACAGATACGCAGTATTTT. The V and J genes are TRBV6-6 and TRBJ2-3; 12 positions agree with TRBD2. V was clipped by 2 bases and J by 0 bases; unmatched bases: 3. Germline-derived CDR1 and CDR2 are MNHNY and SVGAGI (reference sequence). CDR3 length equals 17 residues.

CDR3 sequence reads: CASSKQGWAYNEQFF. The CDR3 DNA follows: TGTGCCAGCAGCAAACAGGGGTGGGCCTACAATGAGCAGTTCTTC. The V call is TRBV7-8, the J call TRBJ2-1; 7 bases map to TRBD1. This CDR3 is 15 amino acids long. Germline values: CDR1 SGHVS, CDR2 FQNEAQ. V trimming: 5 bases; J trimming: 2 bases; junction bases outside the gene matches: 6.

V usage is TRBV20-1 and J usage is TRBJ2-3; perhaps TRBD1 as D (7 bases). The germline V gene has CDR1 DFQATT and CDR2 SNEGSKA (reference sequence). This CDR3 comprises 13 residues. V shed 6 bases and J shed 1 base, with 11 bases lying between them. The CDR3 protein is CSAEGAGTDTQYF. The CDR3 coding sequence is TGCAGTGCGGAGGGGGCGGGCACAGATACGCAGTATTTT.

The CDR3 region has the DNA TGTGCCAGCAGCCGTGGGACAGGGGTTCAGCCCCAGCATTTT. Encoded protein: CASSRGTGVQPQHF. The gene calls are TRBV7-9 and TRBJ1-5; 10 bases agree with TRBD1. CDR3 size: 14 residues. Germline CDR1 SEHNR, CDR2 FQNEAQ (reference sequence). V shed 5 bases and J 6 bases; nucleotides not matched to a gene: 4. The whole variable domain, filled in from reference TRBV7-9 and TRBJ1-5, reads DTGVSQNPRHKITKRGQNVTFRCDPISEHNRLYWYRQTLGQGPEFLTYFQNEAQLEKSRLLSDRFSAERPKGSFSTLEIQRTEQGDSAMYLCASSRGTGVQPQHFGDGTRLSIL.

There are a few counts of this clonotype. The chain carries TRBV10-3 and TRBJ1-2; D call uncertain. The germline CDR1 and CDR2 sequences are ENHRY and SYGVKD. V was clipped by 2 bases and J by 0 bases, with 10 bases between them. CDR3 length equals 15 residues. The CDR3 loop reads CAISERASTNYGYTF. In nucleotides, the CDR3 is TGTGCCATCAGTGAGCGCGCCAGTACTAACTATGGCTACACCTTC.

J is TRBJ1-2 and V is TRBV5-8; D is ambiguous. Trimming stripped 4 bases from V and 3 bases from J, with 10 bases between. Germline assignment: CDR1 SGHTS and CDR2 YDEGEE. The CDR3 is 13 residues long. This CDR3 is CASSADPDYGYTF. The CDR3 DNA reads TGTGCCAGCAGCGCCGATCCAGACTATGGCTACACCTTC.

Comments on this clonotype: The junction differs from germline at one of its ends, possibly a read error. The rearrangement uses TRBV12-3 or TRBV12-4 and TRBJ2-3; a possible D gene is TRBD2 (6 bases). The CDR3 is made up of 15 amino acids. The CDR3 DNA sequence: TGTGCCAACAGTTCGACAACCGGAGGGACAGATACGCAGTATTTT. As protein: CANSSTTGGTDTQYF.

The rearrangement links TRBV20-1 to TRBJ2-5, with unresolved D. V lost 3 bases and J lost 1, with 6 bases in between. CDR3 length equals 12 residues. CDR1 and CDR2 from the germline V gene are DFQATT and SNEGSKA (reference sequence). The CDR3: CSASIPQETQYF. The CDR3 nucleotides are TGCAGTGCTAGTATCCCCCAAGAGACCCAGTACTTC.

The gene calls are TRBV20-1 and TRBJ1-6; 8 bases are a match to TRBD1. The germline V gene encodes CDR1 DFQATT and CDR2 SNEGSKA (reference sequence). The CDR3 totals 14 residues. Germline trimming cut 3 bases from V and 9 bases from J; bases unmatched to any gene: 7. CDR3: CSASSDRDGSPLHF. DNA of the CDR3: TGCAGTGCTAGTTCGGACAGGGATGGTTCACCCCTCCACTTT.

The chain is built from TRBV10-3 and TRBJ1-6; TRBD1 matches 7 bases. Germline lookup yields CDR1 ENHRY and CDR2 SYGVKD. This CDR3 region has 15 residues. The V segment lost 3 bases and the J segment 7 bases; nucleotides outside the gene matches: 6. The CDR3 protein is CAISDFSGQNSPLHF. In DNA, the CDR3 is TGTGCCATCAGTGATTTTTCGGGACAGAATTCACCCCTCCACTTT.

This clonotype was observed a single time. J is TRBJ2-7 and V is TRBV14; no definite D call. The J call is uncertain, as TRBJ2-5 better fits the DNA end. Germline CDR1 and CDR2: SGHDN and FVKESK. This CDR3 is built from 17 residues. The CDR3 bases are TGTGCCAGCAGCCAAGGACGGTCCAGCTCCACCCAAGAGACCCAGTACTTC. This gives the protein CASSQGRSSSTQETQYF.

This chain's CDR3 is CASSATFGAEQYF. DNA for the CDR3: TGTGCCAGCAGCGCGACGTTTGGGGCCGAGCAGTACTTC. V usage is TRBV11-2 and J usage is TRBJ2-7; tentative D call: TRBD1 (5 bases). V was trimmed by 5 bases and J by 6 bases, leaving 14 bases between them. The CDR3 consists of 13 residues. Per the germline V gene, CDR1 is SGHAT and CDR2 is FQNNGV.

This rearrangement joins TRBV5-1 to TRBJ2-5; D might be TRBD1 or TRBD2, each matching 5 bases. Germline assignment: CDR1 SGHRS and CDR2 YFSETQ. CDR3 length equals 16 residues. V was clipped by 4 bases and J by 4 bases, with 20 bases between them. DNA for the CDR3: TGCGCCAGCAGCGAGAGAGGGGATTCGATCGGAGAGACCCAGTACTTC. Protein product: CASSERGDSIGETQYF.

The chain combines TRBV20-1 with TRBJ2-3, with D hard to call. Germline CDR1 and CDR2: DFQATT and SNEGSKA (reference sequence). V was pared by 0 bases and J by 9 bases, with 13 bases between. The CDR3 covers 13 residues. The CDR3, as DNA: TGCAGTGCTAGAGATACCCCAGTGGGGACGCAGTATTTT. Protein product: CSARDTPVGTQYF.

V is TRBV3-1 and J is TRBJ2-5; maybe TRBD1 (5 bases). V was pared by 4 bases and J by 2 bases, with 11 bases between. The germline V gene has CDR1 LGHDT and CDR2 YNNKEL (reference sequence). The CDR3 is 14 amino acids. CDR3: CASSPRKGQETQYF. CDR3 nucleotide sequence: TGTGCCAGCAGCCCCCGGAAGGGGCAAGAGACCCAGTACTTC.

This chain uses TRBV3-1 with TRBJ1-1; D not certain. Germline V lookup: CDR1 LGHDT, CDR2 YNNKEL (reference sequence). The length of the CDR3 is 14 residues. The germline V and J ends were trimmed by 2 bases and 2 bases, with 9 bases remaining between them. The CDR3 loop is CASSQLQYNTEAFF. The CDR3 DNA reads TGTGCCAGCAGCCAACTACAGTACAACACTGAAGCTTTCTTT.

A few counts support this clonotype. This sequence joins TRBV7-9 and TRBJ1-4, with 7 bases identical to TRBD1. This CDR3 comprises 15 residues. Germline V gene lookup returns CDR1 SEHNR and CDR2 FQNEAQ (reference sequence). J was trimmed by 4 bases and V by 5 bases; bases with no gene match: 7. This CDR3 is CASSRGQVVNEKLFF. CDR3 bases: TGTGCCAGCAGCCGAGGACAGGTGGTTAATGAAAAACTGTTTTTT.

This sequence joins TRBV3-1 and TRBJ2-1, with 13 bases fitting TRBD2. This CDR3 has 16 residues. Germline CDR1 is LGHDT and CDR2 is YNNKEL (reference sequence). With V trimmed by 1 base and J by 13 bases, 10 bases remained unmatched. CDR3 nucleotide sequence: TGTGCCAGCAGCCAAGGACTAGCGGGGGGCGGGGAGACCCAGTTCTTC. Protein product: CASSQGLAGGGETQFF.

This clonotype occurred a few times. J is TRBJ2-1 and V is TRBV3-1; tentatively, D is TRBD2 (5 bases). This CDR3 has 12 amino acids. Germline values: CDR1 LGHDT, CDR2 YNNKEL (reference sequence). V lost 3 bases and J 10 bases, leaving 10 bases between the germline ends. CDR3 DNA: TGTGCCAGCAGCCAGCTACCGGGGGAGCAGTTCTTC. This translates into CASSQLPGEQFF.

V gene TRBV5-1 combines with J gene TRBJ2-4; D is uncertain. The J call may be incorrect, as the DNA end agrees better with TRBJ2-5. The CDR3 is 14 amino acids. The germline gives CDR1 SGHRS, CDR2 YFSETQ. The CDR3 sequence is CASSLEPGLGTQYF. DNA for the CDR3: TGCGCCAGCAGCTTGGAGCCTGGTTTGGGGACCCAGTACTTC.

The gene calls are TRBV29-1 and TRBJ2-6, with D perhaps matching TRBD1 (6 bases). From germline, CDR1 is SQVTM and CDR2 ANQGSEA. V gave up 4 bases and J gave up 4 bases, with 11 bases separating them. This CDR3 contains 14 residues. The CDR3 nucleotides read TGCAGCGTTGGACAGGCTGCCGGGGCCAACGTCCTGACTTTC. This translates into CSVGQAAGANVLTF.